The source of this TCR beta chain is a study of tumor and adjacent non-tumor tissue in lung cancer. The CDR3 covers 19 residues. The germline gives CDR1 LNHDA, CDR2 SQIVND (reference sequence). RNA was extracted from bulk tissue without any cell sorting. About this clonotype: The junction and the germline gene differ at one end; a read error may be behind it.

The library came from three nested PCR rounds adapted from ARM-PCR protocols. TCRdb re-analysed the multiplex PCR reads in MiXCR, keeping a single row per CDR3 protein. In the table there are about 93,000 distinct CDR3 sequences, around 71% of which are singletons. Sequenced: lung tumor tissue. V gene TRBV19 combines with J gene TRBJ2-6; TRBD2 is a possible D gene (7 bases). This sequence originates from a man in his sixties with non-small cell lung cancer. The CDR3, as DNA: TGTGCCAGTAGTGCCCTGGGGGCGCGGGGGTTCTCTGGGGCCAACGTCATGACTTTC. Its translation is CASSALGARGFSGANVMTF.